The 13 T cell receptor beta chains below were found in one sample sequenced in a study of siplizumab effects on memory and regulatory T cells. Sequencing used immunoSEQ multiplex PCR; TCRdb keeps in-frame clones, though not all of them. The sample shows roughly 68,000 clones, 95% to 98% of them seen only once. Material for sequencing was naive CD8+ T cells sorted from blood. The source of these receptors is a human donor in good health.

The chain has TRBV19 and TRBJ1-5; D ambiguous. The V end lost 3 bases, the J end lost 7 bases, and 7 bases lay between the germline ends. This CDR3 spans 12 amino acids. Germline CDR1 LNHDA, CDR2 SQIVND (reference sequence). CDR3 amino acids: CASSMARQPQHF. In DNA, the CDR3 is TGTGCCAGTAGTATGGCCAGACAGCCCCAGCATTTT.

The V gene is TRBV15, the J gene TRBJ2-5; the match to TRBD1 covers 11 bases. This CDR3 is 18 amino acids long. The germline V gene encodes CDR1 LNHNV and CDR2 YYDKDF (reference sequence). The V segment lost 8 bases and the J segment 3 bases; nucleotides outside the gene matches: 17. The DNA for the CDR3 is TGTGCCACCCTTCCCAGGACAGGGGGCTTCTGGGGGAAAGAGACCCAGTACTTC. Translating gives CATLPRTGGFWGKETQYF. Drawing the rest from reference TRBV15 and TRBJ2-5, the complete variable domain is DAMVIQNPRYQVTQFGKPVTLSCSQTLNHNVMYWYQQKSSQAPKLLFHYYDKDFNNEADTPDNFQSRRPNTSFCFLDIRSPGLGDTAMYLCATLPRTGGFWGKETQYFGPGTRLLVL.

This chain uses TRBV27 with TRBJ2-7; 7 positions agree with TRBD1. Trimming removed 6 bases from V and 4 bases from J; junction bases left unmatched: 6. CDR1 and CDR2 (germline): MNHEY, SMNVEV (reference sequence). The CDR3 totals 13 residues. CDR3 nucleotides: TGTGCCAGCAGCGTGGGGACAGCTTACGAGCAGTACTTC. Translation gives CASSVGTAYEQYF.

J is TRBJ2-7 and V is TRBV4-3; D is unclear. CDR1 is LGHNA and CDR2 is YSLEER in the germline V gene. The V end lost 2 bases, the J end lost 3 bases, and 14 bases lay between the germline ends. This CDR3 is 15 amino acids long. The CDR3 nucleotides are TGCGCCAGCAGCCAAAGGAACGCCCCGGGCTACGAGCAGTACTTC. Translating gives CASSQRNAPGYEQYF.

This chain connects TRBV4-1 to TRBJ2-1; 11 bases agree with TRBD2. Germline V gene sequence: CDR1 MGHRA, CDR2 YSYEKL. Unmatched junction bases numbered 4, after V lost 1 base and J lost 5 bases. The CDR3 consists of 16 residues. The CDR3, as DNA: TGCGCCAGCAGCCAAGGGACTAGCGGGTCACACAATGAGCAGTTCTTC. Translated: CASSQGTSGSHNEQFF.

The chain carries TRBV19 and TRBJ2-1; D might be TRBD2 (5 bases). The CDR3 is made up of 13 amino acids. Trimming removed 5 bases from V and 8 bases from J, with 13 bases in between. Germline V lookup: CDR1 LNHDA, CDR2 SQIVND (reference sequence). The CDR3 DNA reads TGTGCCAGTAGTGGACTGTTACAACATGAGCAGTTCTTC. Its translation is CASSGLLQHEQFF.

The gene calls are TRBV7-9 and TRBJ1-1; D unresolved. Trimming cost V 3 bases and J 3 bases, with 8 bases left between them. This CDR3 has 13 residues. Germline CDR1 SEHNR, CDR2 FQNEAQ (reference sequence). The CDR3 coding sequence is TGTGCCAGCAGCTTGGTTCGGGACACTGAAGCTTTCTTT. Amino acids: CASSLVRDTEAFF.

The V and J genes are TRBV10-2 and TRBJ1-1; 7 bases match TRBD1. The CDR3 covers 12 residues. Trimming removed 6 bases from V and 6 bases from J; junction bases left unmatched: 4. The V gene's germline CDR1 is WSHSY and CDR2 SAAADI. The CDR3 sequence is CASRDRTPEAFF. CDR3 DNA: TGCGCCAGCAGGGACAGGACCCCTGAAGCTTTCTTT.

This chain uses TRBV5-6 with TRBJ2-2; the D gene is possibly TRBD2 (5 bases). Germline V gene lookup returns CDR1 SGHDT and CDR2 YYEEEE. V was pared by 1 base and J by 7 bases, with 8 bases between. The CDR3 covers 13 residues. The CDR3 loop is CASSLYAGGELFF. CDR3 bases: TGTGCCAGCAGCTTGTATGCGGGCGGGGAGCTGTTTTTT.

V gene TRBV25-1 combines with J gene TRBJ1-5, with a possible D match to TRBD1 (6 bases). Deletions cut 6 bases from V and 7 bases from J, with 13 bases between. Germline CDR1 is MGHDK and CDR2 is SYGVNS. The CDR3 is 13 residues long. The CDR3 region is CASSAARGQPQHF. The CDR3 DNA follows: TGTGCCAGCAGCGCCGCCAGGGGACAGCCCCAGCATTTT.

This chain uses TRBV19 with TRBJ2-2; D gene unclear. This CDR3 is built from 12 residues. Germline loops: CDR1 LNHDA, CDR2 SQIVND (reference sequence). The V and J ends lost 7 bases and 7 bases respectively, with 10 bases between them. CDR3 nucleotide sequence: TGTGCCAGTATCCCTCCCGGCGGGGAGCTGTTTTTT. Translation: CASIPPGGELFF.

The rearrangement uses TRBV10-1 and TRBJ1-4; weak D call: TRBD1 (5 bases). This CDR3 is built from 14 residues. Trimming cost V 6 bases and J 6 bases, with 14 bases left between them. CDR1 WNHNN and CDR2 SYGVQD come from the germline V gene (reference sequence). The chain's CDR3 is CASSPDRPDEKLFF. CDR3 nucleotide sequence: TGCGCCAGCAGCCCTGACAGACCCGATGAAAAACTGTTTTTT.

J is TRBJ1-2 and V is TRBV5-8, with TRBD1 as a possible D gene (5 bases). The V end was cut by 4 bases, the J end by 2 bases, with 24 bases between. Germline CDR1 reads SGHTS; CDR2 reads YDEGEE. This CDR3 region has 18 residues. The CDR3 is CASSQEIGYPGTNYGYTF. Written as DNA, the CDR3 is TGTGCCAGCAGCCAAGAAATAGGATATCCCGGGACCAACTATGGCTACACCTTC.